A selection of T cell receptor beta chains follows, all from one sample in a study of T cells after yellow fever vaccination. Via MiXCR, TCRdb re-called the 5' RACE reads, giving one row per CDR3 protein. This table holds some 110,000 distinct CDR3 sequences, about 7% found once. The input for sequencing was CD4+ T cells sorted from PBMCs, taken approximately 11 days after the first yellow fever vaccination. Receptors originate from a man aged 18 to 29 who received the YFV17D yellow fever vaccine. Both conserved end residues are trimmed from each CDR3. A D gene is named only where the DNA matches it firmly. Clone size is not always given. Where it is, it says once, few, many or a class for expanded clones.

cdr3_length	j_call	clone_size	v_call	d_call	cdr3_aa
11	TRBJ2-7	NA	TRBV5-6	NA	ASSPGLVYEQY
11	TRBJ1-1	NA	TRBV7-2	NA	ASSLAPNTEAF
14	TRBJ2-6	NA	TRBV5-1	TRBD1	ASRGQGNRGANVLT
13	TRBJ1-5	many	TRBV6-2/TRBV6-3	TRBD1	ASTGGLFGDQPQH
13	TRBJ2-1	many	TRBV9	NA	ASSVQASSYNEQF
13	TRBJ2-7	many	TRBV27	NA	ASSSRGVGPYEQY
14	TRBJ1-1	many	TRBV18	NA	ASSPGSSPLNTEAF
16	TRBJ2-5	many	TRBV20-1	TRBD2	SARRRGTSGGALETQY
14	TRBJ1-1	many	TRBV4-2	NA	ASSQDYGSVNTEAF
12	TRBJ2-1	many	TRBV11-2	NA	ASSWPGRYNEQF
14	TRBJ2-3	many	TRBV4-3	NA	ASSQATGTGTDTQY
12	TRBJ1-3	NA	TRBV29-1	NA	SVESDLSGNTIY
11	TRBJ1-2	many	TRBV6-1	NA	ASSRQINYGYT
11	TRBJ1-3	few	TRBV3-1	NA	ASSQGRAYTIY
13	TRBJ2-5	few	TRBV5-1	NA	ASSAPAQGEETQY
13	TRBJ2-5	many	TRBV12-3/TRBV12-4	TRBD1	ASSFAGQGGETQY